This is a list of T cell receptor beta chains from one sample in a study of T cell changes during pregnancy in multiple sclerosis. TCRdb's table, derived via immunoSEQ multiplex PCR, lists solely in-frame clones and lacks some. In the table there are 25,000 to 35,000 clones, 90% of which are singletons. The material was CD8+ T cells from peripheral blood mononuclear cells, obtained in the second trimester of pregnancy. The receptors derive from a female donor with multiple sclerosis, enrolled in a pregnancy study. CDR3s include the opening cysteine and the closing phenylalanine or tryptophan. The D gene is left open where the match is weak. Where a row states a size, it is once, few, many or the class of an expanded clone; other rows omit it.

TRBJ2-1 | . | . | TRBV4-1 | TGCGCCAGCAGCACGCTACAAGGAGGTAGTGAGCAGTTCTTC | CASSTLQGGSEQFF
TRBJ2-7 | . | . | TRBV5-1 | TGCGCCAGCAGCTGGTGGACAGACTCCTACGAGCAGTACTTC | CASSWWTDSYEQYF
TRBJ2-7 | once | TRBD2 | TRBV10-3 | TGTGCCATCAGCAAAACTAGCGAGAGCTCCTACGAGCAGTACTTC | CAISKTSESSYEQYF
TRBJ2-5 | . | . | TRBV6-6 | TGTGCCAGCACAGGGTATGGAGGGGAGACCCAGTACTTC | CASTGYGGETQYF
TRBJ2-7 | . | . | TRBV4-1 | TGCGCCAGCAGCCTAGCGACCGAGCAGTACTTC | CASSLATEQYF
TRBJ2-1 | . | TRBD1 | TRBV5-1 | TGCGCCAGCAGCACTGGGACAGGGGATCGCAATGAGCAGTTCTTC | CASSTGTGDRNEQFF
TRBJ1-1 | . | TRBD1 | TRBV6-4 | TGTGCCAGCAGTCCCGGACAGGGTGTCACTGAAGCTTTCTTT | CASSPGQGVTEAFF
TRBJ2-2 | . | . | TRBV9 | TGTGCCAGCAGCATGGGAGGAGACGGGGAGCTGTTTTTT | CASSMGGDGELFF
TRBJ2-3 | . | TRBD1 | TRBV10-3 | TGTGCCATCAGCGACAGGGCCACCACAGATACGCAGTATTTT | CAISDRATTDTQYF
TRBJ1-2 | . | TRBD1 | TRBV7-4 | TGTGCCAGCAGCCCCGGACAGGAAGACTATGGCTACACCTTC | CASSPGQEDYGYTF